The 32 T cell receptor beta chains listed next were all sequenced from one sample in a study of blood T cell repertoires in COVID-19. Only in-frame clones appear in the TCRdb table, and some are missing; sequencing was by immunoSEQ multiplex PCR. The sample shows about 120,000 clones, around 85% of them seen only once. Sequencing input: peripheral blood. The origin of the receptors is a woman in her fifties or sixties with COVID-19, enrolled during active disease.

In nucleotides, the CDR3 is TGTGCCAGTAGTATAGGTCGGGACACTGCTTTCTTT. This gives the protein CASSIGRDTAFF. The gene calls are TRBV19 and TRBJ1-1; D perhaps matches TRBD1 (6 bases). From germline, CDR1 is LNHDA and CDR2 SQIVND (reference sequence). V was clipped by 1 base and J by 11 bases, with 11 bases between them. The CDR3 sequence is 12 residues long.

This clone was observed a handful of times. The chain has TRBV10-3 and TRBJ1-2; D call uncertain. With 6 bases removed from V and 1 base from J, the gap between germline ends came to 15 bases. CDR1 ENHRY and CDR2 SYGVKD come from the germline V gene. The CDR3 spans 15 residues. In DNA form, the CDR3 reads TGTGCCATCAGCCCCAGTTTGGGCATTAACTATGGCTACACCTTC. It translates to CAISPSLGINYGYTF.

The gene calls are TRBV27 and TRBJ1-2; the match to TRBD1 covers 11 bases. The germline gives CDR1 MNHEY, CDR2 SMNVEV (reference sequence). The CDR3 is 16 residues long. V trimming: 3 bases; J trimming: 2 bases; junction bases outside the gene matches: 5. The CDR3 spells CASSFWTGGANYGYTF. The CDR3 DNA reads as TGTGCCAGCAGTTTTTGGACAGGGGGCGCGAACTATGGCTACACCTTC.

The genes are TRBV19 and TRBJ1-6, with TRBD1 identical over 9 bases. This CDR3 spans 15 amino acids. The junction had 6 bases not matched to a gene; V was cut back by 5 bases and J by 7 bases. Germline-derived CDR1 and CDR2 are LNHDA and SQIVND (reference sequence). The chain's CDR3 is CASSASGTGNSPLHF. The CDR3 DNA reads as TGTGCCAGTAGTGCCTCCGGGACAGGGAATTCACCCCTCCACTTT. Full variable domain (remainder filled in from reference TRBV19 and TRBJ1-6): DGGITQSPKYLFRKEGQNVTLSCEQNLNHDAMYWYRQDPGQGLRLIYYSQIVNDFQKGDIAEGYSVSREKKESFPLTVTSAQKNPTAFYLCASSASGTGNSPLHFGNGTRLTVT.

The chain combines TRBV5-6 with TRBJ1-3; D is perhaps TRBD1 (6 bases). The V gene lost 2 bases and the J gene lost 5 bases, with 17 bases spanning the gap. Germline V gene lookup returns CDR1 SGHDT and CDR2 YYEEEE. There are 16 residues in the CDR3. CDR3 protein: CASSFPRGSLRNTIYF. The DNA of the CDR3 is TGTGCCAGCAGCTTCCCCAGGGGCAGTCTCCGAAACACCATATATTTT.

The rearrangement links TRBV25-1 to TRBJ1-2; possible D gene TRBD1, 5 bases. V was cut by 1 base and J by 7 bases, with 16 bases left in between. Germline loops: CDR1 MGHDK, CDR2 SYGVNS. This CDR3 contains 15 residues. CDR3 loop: CASSELVKGPSGYTF. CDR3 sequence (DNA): TGTGCCAGCAGTGAATTGGTCAAGGGGCCCAGTGGCTACACCTTC.

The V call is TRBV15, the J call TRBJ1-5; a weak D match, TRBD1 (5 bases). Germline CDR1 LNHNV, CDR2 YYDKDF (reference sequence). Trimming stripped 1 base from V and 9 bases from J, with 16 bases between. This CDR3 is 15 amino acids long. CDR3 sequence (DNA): TGTGCCACCAGCAGAGGGGGCGGGGATAAGGGGCCCCAGCATTTT. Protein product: CATSRGGGDKGPQHF. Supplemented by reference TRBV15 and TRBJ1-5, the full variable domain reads DAMVIQNPRYQVTQFGKPVTLSCSQTLNHNVMYWYQQKSSQAPKLLFHYYDKDFNNEADTPDNFQSRRPNTSFCFLDIRSPGLGDTAMYLCATSRGGGDKGPQHFGDGTRLSIL.

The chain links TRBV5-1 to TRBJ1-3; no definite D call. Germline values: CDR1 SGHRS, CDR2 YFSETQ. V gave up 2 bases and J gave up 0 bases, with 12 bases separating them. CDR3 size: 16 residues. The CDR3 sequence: CASSFRSGGSGNTIYF. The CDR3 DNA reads TGCGCCAGCAGCTTTCGAAGTGGCGGCTCTGGAAACACCATATATTTT.

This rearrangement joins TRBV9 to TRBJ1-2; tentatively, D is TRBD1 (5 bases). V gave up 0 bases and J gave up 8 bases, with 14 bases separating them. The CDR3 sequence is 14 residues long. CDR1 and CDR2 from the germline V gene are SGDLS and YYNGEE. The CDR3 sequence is CASSVGSGRNGYTF. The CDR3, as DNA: TGTGCCAGCAGCGTAGGGTCAGGGCGTAACGGCTACACCTTC.

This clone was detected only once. CDR3 DNA: TGTGCCAGCAGCTCCCAGCAGGGTAGCGGGGGTACGAGCACCGGGGAGCTGTTTTTT. This encodes CASSSQQGSGGTSTGELFF. The J gene is TRBJ2-2, the V gene TRBV9; 9 bases fit TRBD2. The V gene end was trimmed by 4 bases and the J gene end by 4 bases; junction bases not matched to a gene: 17. The CDR3 has 19 residues. Germline assignment: CDR1 SGDLS and CDR2 YYNGEE.

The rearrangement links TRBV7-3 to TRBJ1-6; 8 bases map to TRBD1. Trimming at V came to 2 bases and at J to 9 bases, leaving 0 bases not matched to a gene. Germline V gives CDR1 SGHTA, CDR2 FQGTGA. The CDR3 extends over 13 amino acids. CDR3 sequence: CASSLDRGSPLHF. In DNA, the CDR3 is TGTGCCAGCAGCTTAGACAGGGGTTCACCCCTCCACTTT.

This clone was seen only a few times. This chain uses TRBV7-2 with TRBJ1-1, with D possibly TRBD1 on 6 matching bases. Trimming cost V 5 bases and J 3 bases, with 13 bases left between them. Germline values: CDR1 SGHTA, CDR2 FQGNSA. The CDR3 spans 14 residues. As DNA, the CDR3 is TGTGCCAGCAGCGCGAAGACAGGATACACTGAAGCTTTCTTT. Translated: CASSAKTGYTEAFF.

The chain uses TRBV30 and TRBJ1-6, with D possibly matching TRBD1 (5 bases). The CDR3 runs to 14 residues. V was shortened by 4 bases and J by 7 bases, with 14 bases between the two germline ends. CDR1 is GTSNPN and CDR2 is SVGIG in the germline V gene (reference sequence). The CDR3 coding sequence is TGTGCCTGGAAGACCATACGACAGAATTCACCCCTCCACTTT. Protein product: CAWKTIRQNSPLHF.

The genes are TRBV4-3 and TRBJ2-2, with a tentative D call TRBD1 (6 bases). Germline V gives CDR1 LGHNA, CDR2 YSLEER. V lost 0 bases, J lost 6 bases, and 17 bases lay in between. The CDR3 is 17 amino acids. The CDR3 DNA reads TGCGCCAGCAGCCAAGATCAGGACAGAAGAGGCCCCGGGGAGCTGTTTTTT. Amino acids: CASSQDQDRRGPGELFF.

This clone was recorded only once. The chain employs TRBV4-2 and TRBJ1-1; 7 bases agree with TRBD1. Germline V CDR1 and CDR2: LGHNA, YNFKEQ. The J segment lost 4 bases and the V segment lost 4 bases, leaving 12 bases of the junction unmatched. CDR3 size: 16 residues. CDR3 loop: CASSPAGEGASTEAFF. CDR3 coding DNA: TGTGCCAGCAGCCCAGCGGGGGAGGGGGCCAGCACTGAAGCTTTCTTT.

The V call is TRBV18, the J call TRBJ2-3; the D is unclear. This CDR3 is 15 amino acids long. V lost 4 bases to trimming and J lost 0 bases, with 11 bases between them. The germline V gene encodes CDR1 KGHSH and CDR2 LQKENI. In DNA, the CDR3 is TGTGCCAGCTCACAGACATTCTTTAGCACAGATACGCAGTATTTT. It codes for CASSQTFFSTDTQYF.

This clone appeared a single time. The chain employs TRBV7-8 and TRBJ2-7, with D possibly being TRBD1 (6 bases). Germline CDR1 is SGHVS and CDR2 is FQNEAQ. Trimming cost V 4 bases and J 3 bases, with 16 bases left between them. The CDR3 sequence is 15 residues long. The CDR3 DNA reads TGTGCCAGCAGCTCGTTTCCGACAGGATACTACGAGCAGTACTTC. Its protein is CASSSFPTGYYEQYF. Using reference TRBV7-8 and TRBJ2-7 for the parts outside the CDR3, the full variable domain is GAGVSQSPRYKVAKRGQDVALRCDPISGHVSLFWYQQALGQGPEFLTYFQNEAQLDKSGLPSDRFFAERPEGSVSTLKIQRTQQEDSAVYLCASSSFPTGYYEQYFGPGTRLTVT.

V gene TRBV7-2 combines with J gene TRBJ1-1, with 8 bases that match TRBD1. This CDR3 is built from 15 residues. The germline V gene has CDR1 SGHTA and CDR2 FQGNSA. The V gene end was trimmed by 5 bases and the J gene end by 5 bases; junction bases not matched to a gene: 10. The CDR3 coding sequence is TGTGCCAGCAGCCCGAACCCAGGGGGCCTAACTGAAGCTTTCTTT. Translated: CASSPNPGGLTEAFF. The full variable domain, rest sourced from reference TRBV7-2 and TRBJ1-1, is GAGVSQSPSNKVTEKGKDVELRCDPISGHTALYWYRQSLGQGLEFLIYFQGNSAPDKSGLPSDRFSAERTGGSVSTLTIQRTQQEDSAVYLCASSPNPGGLTEAFFGQGTRLTVV.

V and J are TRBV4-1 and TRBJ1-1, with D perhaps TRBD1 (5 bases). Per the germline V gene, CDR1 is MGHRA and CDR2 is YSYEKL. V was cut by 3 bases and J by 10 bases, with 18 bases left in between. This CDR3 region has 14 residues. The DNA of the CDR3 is TGCGCCAGCAGCCACATCCGACTCAGGGTGGCAGCTTTCTTT. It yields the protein CASSHIRLRVAAFF.

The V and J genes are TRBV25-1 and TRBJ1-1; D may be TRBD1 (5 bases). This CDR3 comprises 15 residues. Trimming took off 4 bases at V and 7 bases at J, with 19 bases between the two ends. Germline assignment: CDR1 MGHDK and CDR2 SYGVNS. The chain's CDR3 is CASSATIDSRIEAFF. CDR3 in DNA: TGTGCCAGCAGTGCTACTATCGACAGCCGCATTGAAGCTTTCTTT.

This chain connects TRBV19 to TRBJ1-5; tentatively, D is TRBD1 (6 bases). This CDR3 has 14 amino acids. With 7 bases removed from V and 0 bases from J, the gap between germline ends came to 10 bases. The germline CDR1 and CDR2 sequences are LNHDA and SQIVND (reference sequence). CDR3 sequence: CASTPGVSNQPQHF. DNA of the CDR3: TGTGCCAGTACTCCAGGGGTTAGCAATCAGCCCCAGCATTTT.

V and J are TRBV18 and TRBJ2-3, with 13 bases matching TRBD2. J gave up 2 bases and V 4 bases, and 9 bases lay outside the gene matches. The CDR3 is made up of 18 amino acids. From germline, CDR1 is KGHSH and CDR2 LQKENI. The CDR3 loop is CASSRGLAGELFTDTQYF. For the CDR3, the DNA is TGTGCCAGCTCACGCGGACTAGCGGGGGAGCTTTTCACAGATACGCAGTATTTT.

The chain's CDR3 is CASSLRLADTPHEQYF. As DNA, the CDR3 is TGTGCCAGCAGCTTACGGCTAGCCGACACCCCCCACGAGCAGTACTTC. This rearrangement joins TRBV7-9 to TRBJ2-7, with D perhaps TRBD2 (5 bases). V lost 2 bases, J lost 5 bases, and 19 bases lay in between. The CDR3 covers 16 residues. Germline CDR1 SEHNR, CDR2 FQNEAQ (reference sequence).

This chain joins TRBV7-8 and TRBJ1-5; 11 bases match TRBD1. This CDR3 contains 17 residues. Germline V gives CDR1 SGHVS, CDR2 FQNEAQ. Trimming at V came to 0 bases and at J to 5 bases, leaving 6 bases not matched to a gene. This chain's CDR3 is CASSLAGRTGGYQPQHF. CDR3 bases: TGTGCCAGCAGCTTAGCTGGACGGACAGGGGGCTATCAGCCCCAGCATTTT.

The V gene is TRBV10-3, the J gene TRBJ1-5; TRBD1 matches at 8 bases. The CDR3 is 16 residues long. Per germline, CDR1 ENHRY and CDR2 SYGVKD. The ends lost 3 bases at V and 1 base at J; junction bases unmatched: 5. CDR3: CAISDGRTGSNQPQHF. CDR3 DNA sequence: TGTGCCATCAGTGACGGGAGGACAGGGAGCAATCAGCCCCAGCATTTT.

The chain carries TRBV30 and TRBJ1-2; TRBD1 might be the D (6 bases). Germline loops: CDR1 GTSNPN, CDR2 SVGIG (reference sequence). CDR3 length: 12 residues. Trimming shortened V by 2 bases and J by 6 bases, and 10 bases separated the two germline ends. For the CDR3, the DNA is TGTGCCTGGAGTCAAACAGGGAATGGCTACACCTTC. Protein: CAWSQTGNGYTF. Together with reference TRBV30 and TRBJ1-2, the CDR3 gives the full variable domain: SQTIHQWPATLVQPVGSPLSLECTVEGTSNPNLYWYRQAAGRGLQLLFYSVGIGQISSEVPQNLSASRPQDRQFILSSKKLLLSDSGFYLCAWSQTGNGYTFGSGTRLTVV.

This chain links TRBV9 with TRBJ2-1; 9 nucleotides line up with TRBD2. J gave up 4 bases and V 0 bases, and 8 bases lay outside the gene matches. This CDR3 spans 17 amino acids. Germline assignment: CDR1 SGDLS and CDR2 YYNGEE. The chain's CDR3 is CASSVVPSGGLYNEQFF. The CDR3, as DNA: TGTGCCAGCAGCGTAGTTCCCAGCGGGGGGTTGTACAATGAGCAGTTCTTC. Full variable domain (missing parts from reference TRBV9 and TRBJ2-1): DSGVTQTPKHLITATGQRVTLRCSPRSGDLSVYWYQQSLDQGLQFLIQYYNGEERAKGNILERFSAQQFPDLHSELNLSSLELGDSALYFCASSVVPSGGLYNEQFFGPGTRLTVL.

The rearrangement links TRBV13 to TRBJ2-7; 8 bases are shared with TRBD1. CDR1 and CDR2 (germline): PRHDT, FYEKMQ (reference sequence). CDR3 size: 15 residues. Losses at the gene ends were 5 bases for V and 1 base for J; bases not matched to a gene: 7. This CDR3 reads CASSVGQEVSYEQYF. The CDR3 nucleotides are TGTGCCAGCAGCGTGGGACAGGAGGTTTCCTACGAGCAGTACTTC.

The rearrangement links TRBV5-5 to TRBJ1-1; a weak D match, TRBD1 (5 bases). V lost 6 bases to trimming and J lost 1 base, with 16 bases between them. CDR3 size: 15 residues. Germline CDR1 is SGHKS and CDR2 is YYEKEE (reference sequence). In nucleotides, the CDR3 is TGTGCCAGCACACTTACAGGTGCCAGGAACACTGAAGCTTTCTTT. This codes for CASTLTGARNTEAFF.

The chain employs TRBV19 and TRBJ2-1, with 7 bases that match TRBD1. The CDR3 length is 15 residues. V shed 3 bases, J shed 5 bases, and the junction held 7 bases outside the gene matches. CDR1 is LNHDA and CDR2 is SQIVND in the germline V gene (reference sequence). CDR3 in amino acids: CASSIQGQTNNEQFF. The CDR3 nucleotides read TGTGCCAGTAGTATCCAGGGACAGACGAACAATGAGCAGTTCTTC.

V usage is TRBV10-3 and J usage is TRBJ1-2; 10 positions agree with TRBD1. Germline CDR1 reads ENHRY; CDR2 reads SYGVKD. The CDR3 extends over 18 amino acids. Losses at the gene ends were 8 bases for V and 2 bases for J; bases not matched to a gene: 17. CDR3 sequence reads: CAILEGTGAERGNYGYTF. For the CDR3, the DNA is TGTGCCATCCTCGAAGGGACAGGGGCTGAGAGGGGAAACTATGGCTACACCTTC.

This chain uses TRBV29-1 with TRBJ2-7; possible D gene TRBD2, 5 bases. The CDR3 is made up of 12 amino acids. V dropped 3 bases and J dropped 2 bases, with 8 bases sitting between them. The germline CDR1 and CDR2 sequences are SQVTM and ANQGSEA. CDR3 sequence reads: CSVETKAYEQYF. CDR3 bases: TGCAGCGTTGAGACTAAGGCCTACGAGCAGTACTTC.